Sequencing of this TCR beta chain was carried out in a study of blood T cells in healthy people across ages. Study at large: About one barcoded beta molecule was captured per two T cells (by template switching).

Together with a sample-barcoded 5' primer, a J-beta primer mix was included in a second PCR lasting about 7 to 12 cycles. One entry per CDR3 protein results from TCRdb running MiXCR on the 5' RACE reads. The table shows about 680,000 distinct CDR3 sequences, with about half occurring only once. This clonotype was found a few times. Germline-derived CDR1 and CDR2 are SQVTM and ANQGSEA. V lost 1 base, J lost 4 bases, and 5 bases stayed unmatched. CDR3 length: 14 residues. The receptor's source is an older woman in good health. The chain links TRBV29-1 to TRBJ2-3; 7 bases align to TRBD2. The sample consisted of blood. This CDR3 reads CSVEGAAGADTQYF. The CDR3 coding sequence is TGCAGCGTTGAAGGAGCGGCGGGAGCAGATACGCAGTATTTT.